These 8 T cell receptor beta chains were sequenced from one sample in a study of Ad26.COV2.S vaccination and SARS-CoV-2 variants. Treatment given: 19 received Ad26.COV2.S at low or high dose, single or two shots; roughly five received placebo; per-sample allocation not given. On day 63 after the first injection, vaccine and placebo recipients gave samples. Data came from immunoSEQ multiplex PCR; TCRdb stores just in-frame clones and leaves some out. The sample contains around 400,000 clones, around nine tenths of which appear only once. The sequencing used peripheral blood, collected in a trial of Ad26.COV2.S vaccine versus placebo. The receptors originated from a person between 18 and 59 years old who received the Ad26.COV2.S COVID-19 vaccine or a placebo.

The CDR3 loop reads CASSPFGDEQYF. The DNA for the CDR3 is TGCGCCAGCAGCCCCTTCGGAGACGAGCAGTACTTC. The genes are TRBV5-1 and TRBJ2-7; D uncertain. Trimming left V 4 bases short and J 5 bases short, with 10 bases between. Germline V gives CDR1 SGHRS, CDR2 YFSETQ. This CDR3 region has 12 residues.

Here the CDR3 reads CATSREGGTEAFF. CDR3 nucleotides: TGTGCCACCAGCAGAGAGGGGGGCACTGAAGCTTTCTTT. The chain is built from TRBV15 and TRBJ1-1, with a possible D match to TRBD1 (5 bases). The CDR3 loop spans 13 amino acids. V was shortened by 0 bases and J by 4 bases, with 6 bases between the two germline ends. Germline V CDR1 and CDR2: LNHNV, YYDKDF (reference sequence).

The chain employs TRBV6-5 and TRBJ2-1; 8 bases match TRBD2. The CDR3 has 15 amino acids. Germline CDR1 and CDR2: MNHEY and SVGAGI. Trimming at V came to 7 bases and at J to 4 bases, leaving 9 bases not matched to a gene. The CDR3 loop is CASTLSGNPYNEQFF. The CDR3 region has the DNA TGTGCCAGCACCCTTAGCGGGAACCCTTACAATGAGCAGTTCTTC.

The table lists this clone with a count of one. The DNA for the CDR3 is TGTGCCAGAAGTCCAACCCTAGCGGGAGGGCCAAGAATTAAGGATGAGCAGTTCTTC. Amino acid sequence: CARSPTLAGGPRIKDEQFF. The chain is built from TRBV5-3 and TRBJ2-1, with 12 bases that match TRBD2. TRBV5-3 is placed among ORFs of uncertain function. The length of the CDR3 is 19 residues. With 5 bases clipped from V and 8 bases from J, the junction kept 20 bases outside the gene matches.

This clone was seen a single time. The chain combines TRBV7-9 with TRBJ2-7; 7 bases are shared with TRBD1. The CDR3 runs 15 residues. V lost 2 bases and J lost 3; bases outside the gene matches: 7. Germline-derived CDR1 and CDR2 are SEHNR and FQNEAQ (reference sequence). The CDR3 is CASSLRDSSDYEQYF. CDR3 sequence (DNA): TGTGCCAGCAGCTTACGGGACAGTTCGGACTACGAGCAGTACTTC.

V usage is TRBV7-9 and J usage is TRBJ2-5; 7 bases line up with TRBD2. Germline values: CDR1 SEHNR, CDR2 FQNEAQ (reference sequence). Trimming removed 6 bases from V and 5 bases from J; junction bases left unmatched: 15. The CDR3 length is 16 residues. The CDR3: CASRPPPSRRGETQYF. CDR3 bases: TGTGCCAGCAGACCCCCTCCCTCGCGGCGGGGGGAGACCCAGTACTTC. Drawing the rest from reference TRBV7-9 and TRBJ2-5, the complete variable domain is DTGVSQNPRHKITKRGQNVTFRCDPISEHNRLYWYRQTLGQGPEFLTYFQNEAQLEKSRLLSDRFSAERPKGSFSTLEIQRTEQGDSAMYLCASRPPPSRRGETQYFGPGTRLLVL.

The CDR3 here is CASSPLGYGGLRGYSNQPQHF. DNA for the CDR3: TGTGCCAGTAGTCCGCTTGGGTACGGTGGACTCAGGGGATATAGCAATCAGCCCCAGCATTTT. The V call is TRBV19, the J call TRBJ1-5, with a weak D call TRBD1 (6 bases). V was cut by 5 bases and J by 0 bases, with 29 bases left in between. In germline, CDR1 is LNHDA, CDR2 SQIVND (reference sequence). The CDR3 covers 21 residues.

V is TRBV11-2 and J is TRBJ2-6; the D is unclear. This CDR3 contains 15 residues. The V gene's germline CDR1 is SGHAT and CDR2 FQNNGV. Trimming left V 5 bases short and J 2 bases short, with 10 bases between. The CDR3 here is CASSVSLPGANVLTF. The CDR3 nucleotides are TGTGCCAGCAGCGTCAGTCTGCCTGGGGCCAACGTCCTGACTTTC.